This T cell receptor beta chain was sequenced during a study of T cells in Graves' hyperthyroidism and ophthalmopathy. Amplification yielded TCR beta CDR3 regions, with RNA transcripts as the source. The HTBI primer set served for first-round RT-PCR of the TCR CDR3. TCRdb redid the calling of the multiplex PCR reads with MiXCR, one entry per CDR3 protein. The table includes 600,000 to 700,000 distinct CDR3 sequences, roughly 14% detected once. This clonotype was seen repeatedly, ten times or more. Germline loops: CDR1 SEHNR, CDR2 FQNEAQ (reference sequence). There are 12 residues in the CDR3. Trimming stripped 1 base from V and 8 bases from J, with 8 bases between.

Sequencing was carried out using blood. V is TRBV7-9 and J is TRBJ1-1; D unclear. The clonotype comes from a woman in her thirties or forties with Graves' ophthalmopathy. CDR3 region: CASSLGRKEAFF. The CDR3 coding sequence is TGTGCCAGCAGCTTAGGGCGGAAGGAAGCTTTCTTT.